Listed below are T cell receptor beta chains from one sample, sequenced in a study of blood T cells in healthy people across ages. From the 5' RACE reads, TCRdb called clonotypes with MiXCR, one entry per CDR3 protein. The sample lists about 1,800,000 distinct CDR3 sequences; approximately 28% were seen once. The sample consisted of blood. These receptor sequences come from a woman between 25 and 40 years old in good health. The CDR3 runs from the conserved cysteine through the conserved F or W. Fields, in order: D gene, V gene, J gene, clone size, CDR3 DNA, CDR3 protein. D genes are given only for firm matches. Not all rows give a size; the values are once, few, many and, for expanded clones, a class.

>-|TRBV14|TRBJ2-5|few
TGTGCCAGCAGCCCGCCCTGGCAACAAGAGACCCAGTACTTC
CASSPPWQQETQYF
>-|TRBV28|TRBJ2-7|many
TGTGCCAGCAGTACCCCTCGAGGGGCCCTCTACGAGCAGTACTTC
CASSTPRGALYEQYF
>-|TRBV7-2|TRBJ1-1|few
TGTGCCAGCAGCTATACCGGGACGGTGAACACTGAAGCTTTCTTT
CASSYTGTVNTEAFF
>TRBD2|TRBV12-3/TRBV12-4|TRBJ2-5|few
TGTGCCAGCAGTTTCGGCGGGAGGTGGCAAGAGACCCAGTACTTC
CASSFGGRWQETQYF
>TRBD1|TRBV20-1|TRBJ1-5|few
TGCAGTGCTAGGACAGGGGCAAATCAGCCTCAGCATTTT
CSARTGANQPQHF
>TRBD1|TRBV18|TRBJ2-6|few
TGTGCCAGCTCACCACCGCGGACAGGGGGGAAGGAGGCCAACGTCCTGACTTTC
CASSPPRTGGKEANVLTF
>TRBD2|TRBV20-1|TRBJ2-3|few
TGCAGTGCTAAGACTAGCGGGAGCTCAGATACGCAGTATTTT
CSAKTSGSSDTQYF
>-|TRBV13|TRBJ2-7|-
TGTGCCAGCAGCCGCCAAATTCGGGGCTACGAGCAGTACTTC
CASSRQIRGYEQYF
>-|TRBV5-1|TRBJ1-1|many
TGTGCCAGCAGCTTAGGGAGGGGAAATACTGAAGCTTTCTTT
CASSLGRGNTEAFF
>-|TRBV9|TRBJ2-7|few
TGTGCCAGCAGCCCCCGGTACTTC
CASSPRYF
>TRBD2|TRBV4-1|TRBJ2-7|many
TGCGCCAGCAGCCAAGAGTCCGGGCTAGCGGACCAGTACTTC
CASSQESGLADQYF